This T cell receptor (beta chain) was identified during a study of monozygotic twins with inflammatory bowel disease. Total RNA input per TCR library was about 3,400 ng. Researchers used template switching to add UMIs featuring a 6-nucleotide sample barcode. After re-calling the 5' RACE reads, TCRdb lists one entry per CDR3 protein, DNA absent. Here the sample table reports some 200,000 distinct CDR3 sequences. As to this clonotype: As yet, its antigen is unknown.

This CDR3 spans 15 amino acids. Germline CDR1 SQVTM, CDR2 ANQGSEA. Study results and limitations: Clonotype sharing was lower in IBD patients than healthy twins, most markedly with disease activity. TCRbeta diversity (inverse Simpson) was lower in IBD patients than in healthy co-twins.

The genes are TRBV29-1 and TRBJ2-2; TCRdb outputs TRBD1, but without DNA this stays unchecked. This receptor was taken from a human donor with ulcerative colitis or Crohn's disease, or a healthy co-twin of an affected twin (not recorded which). The specimen was blood. CDR3 amino acids: CSAMPPGSNTGELFF.